The sample holds many counts of the clone carrying this TCR beta chain. As yet, its antigen is unknown. Library construction for TCR beta used iRepertoire HTBI primers and Arm-PCR of CDR3 regions. TCRdb re-derived calls from the multiplex PCR reads in MiXCR, one entry per CDR3 protein. This table has hundreds of thousands of distinct CDR3 sequences, about 16% appearing once. Documented time point: newly diagnosed GD, antithyroid drugs for less than 3 months. The TCR library used RNA extracted from PBMCs. Patient provenance is recorded as an endocrinology department in Xi'an, China. These data belong to a study of regulatory T cells in long-lasting Graves disease. Overall study results and limits: No thyroid tissue was studied; the work used peripheral blood only.

These sequences were also reported in another study, on T cells in Graves' hyperthyroidism and ophthalmopathy. As that report states: Diagnoses used clinical symptoms, serum thyroxine and TRAb, thyroid ultrasound and orbital computed tomography. Model predictions of ophthalmopathy came a median 6.5 months before onset.

The receptor was isolated from a woman aged 40 to 65 with Graves disease. Material: peripheral blood mononuclear cells (PBMCs), obtained at new diagnosis, from a patient treated with antithyroid drugs.

CDR3 region: CASSRRQGYEQYF. CDR3 nucleotide sequence: TGTGCCAGCAGCCGTCGACAGGGGTACGAGCAGTACTTC. The chain has TRBV3-1 and TRBJ2-7, with 8 bases matching TRBD1. The CDR3 extends over 13 amino acids. The trim removed 4 bases at V and 4 bases at J, leaving 3 bases unmatched. The V gene's germline CDR1 is LGHDT and CDR2 YNNKEL (reference sequence).